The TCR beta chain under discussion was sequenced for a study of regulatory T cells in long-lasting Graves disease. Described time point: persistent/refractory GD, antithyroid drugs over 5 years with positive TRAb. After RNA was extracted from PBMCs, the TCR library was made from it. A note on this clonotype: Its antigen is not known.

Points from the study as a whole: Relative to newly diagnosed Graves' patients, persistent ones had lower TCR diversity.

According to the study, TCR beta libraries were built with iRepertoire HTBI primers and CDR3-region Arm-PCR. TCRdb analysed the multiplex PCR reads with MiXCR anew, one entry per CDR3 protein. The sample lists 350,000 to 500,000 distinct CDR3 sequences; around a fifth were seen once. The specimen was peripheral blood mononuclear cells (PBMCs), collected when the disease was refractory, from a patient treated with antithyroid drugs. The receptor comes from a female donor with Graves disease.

CDR3 nucleotide sequence: TGTGCCTGGAGCCGGGACAGGGTAGCGCAGTTCTTC. It yields the protein CAWSRDRVAQFF. The chain employs TRBV30 and TRBJ2-1, with 9 bases that match TRBD1. This CDR3 region has 12 residues. V shed 3 bases and J 12 bases; nucleotides not matched to a gene: 6. From germline, CDR1 is GTSNPN and CDR2 SVGIG (reference sequence).